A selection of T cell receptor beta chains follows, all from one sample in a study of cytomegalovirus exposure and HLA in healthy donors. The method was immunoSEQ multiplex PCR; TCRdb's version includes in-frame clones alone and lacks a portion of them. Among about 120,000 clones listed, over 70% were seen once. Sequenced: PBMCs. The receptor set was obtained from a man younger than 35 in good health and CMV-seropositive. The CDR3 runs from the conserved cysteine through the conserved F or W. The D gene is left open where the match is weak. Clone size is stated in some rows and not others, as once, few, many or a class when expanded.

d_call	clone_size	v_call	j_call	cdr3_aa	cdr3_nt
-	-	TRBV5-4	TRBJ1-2	CASSFPGGDYGYTF	TGTGCCAGCAGCTTCCCCGGGGGTGACTATGGCTACACCTTC
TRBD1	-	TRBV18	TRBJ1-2	CASSPLGQGDGYTF	TGTGCCAGCTCACCACTGGGTCAGGGGGACGGCTACACCTTC
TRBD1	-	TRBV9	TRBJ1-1	CASRPGQSNTEAFF	TGTGCCAGCAGGCCGGGACAGTCGAACACTGAAGCTTTCTTT
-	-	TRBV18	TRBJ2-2	CASSPSQGRGTGELFF	TGTGCCAGCTCACCATCTCAGGGGCGCGGAACCGGGGAGCTGTTTTTT
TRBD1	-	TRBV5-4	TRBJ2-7	CASSLALRGTGTYEQYF	TGTGCCAGCAGCTTGGCCCTAAGGGGGACAGGGACCTACGAGCAGTACTTC
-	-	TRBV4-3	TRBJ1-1	CASSQDNRASTEAFF	TGCGCCAGCAGCCAAGATAACAGGGCCAGCACTGAAGCTTTCTTT
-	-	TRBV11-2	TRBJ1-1	CASSLSPGQLAEAFF	TGTGCCAGCAGCTTATCGCCAGGGCAATTGGCTGAAGCTTTCTTT
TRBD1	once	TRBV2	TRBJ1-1	CASSDGTVNTEAFF	TGTGCCAGCAGTGACGGGACAGTGAACACTGAAGCTTTCTTT
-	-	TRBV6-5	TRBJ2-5	CASSYTDSKETQYF	TGTGCCAGCAGTTACACAGACAGCAAAGAGACCCAGTACTTC
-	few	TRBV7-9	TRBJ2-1	CASSFAGYSEQFF	TGTGCCAGCAGCTTCGCGGGGTACAGTGAGCAGTTCTTC
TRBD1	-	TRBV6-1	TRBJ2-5	CASTLTGPETQYF	TGTGCCAGTACTCTGACAGGGCCAGAGACCCAGTACTTC
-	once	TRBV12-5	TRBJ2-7	CASGFSSSPYEQYF	TGTGCTAGTGGTTTTAGTAGTTCCCCCTACGAGCAGTACTTC
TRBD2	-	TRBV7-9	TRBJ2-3	CASSDRLAGASRGTQYF	TGTGCCAGCAGCGACCGACTAGCGGGGGCCTCCAGGGGTACGCAGTATTTT
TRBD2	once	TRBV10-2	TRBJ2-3	CASSSTSGRLDTQYF	TGCGCCAGCAGCTCGACTAGCGGGAGGTTAGATACGCAGTATTTT
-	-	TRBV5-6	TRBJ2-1	CASSLWGGDNEQFF	TGTGCCAGCAGCTTGTGGGGAGGTGACAATGAGCAGTTCTTC
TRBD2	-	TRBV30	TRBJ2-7	CAWTKWRGVPYEQYF	TGTGCCTGGACCAAATGGCGGGGGGTGCCCTACGAGCAGTACTTC
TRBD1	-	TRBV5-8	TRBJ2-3	CASSLARKGASDTQYF	TGTGCCAGCAGCTTGGCCAGGAAGGGGGCGTCAGATACGCAGTATTTT
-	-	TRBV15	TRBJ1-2	CATSLTSRGGYGYTF	TGTGCCACCAGCCTGACCTCTAGGGGCGGTTATGGCTACACCTTC
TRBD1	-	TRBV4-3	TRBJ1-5	CASSHEDRDSLRPQHF	TGCGCCAGCAGCCACGAGGACCGGGACAGTCTTCGTCCCCAGCATTTT
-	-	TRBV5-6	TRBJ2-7	CASSLEYEQYF	TGTGCCAGCAGCTTAGAGTACGAGCAGTACTTC
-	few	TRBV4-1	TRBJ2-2	CASSQAGGIYDTGELFF	TGCGCCAGCAGCCAAGCTGGGGGGATCTACGACACCGGGGAGCTGTTTTTT
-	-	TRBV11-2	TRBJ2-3	CASSLALQGGDTQYF	TGTGCCAGCAGCTTAGCCCTCCAGGGAGGAGATACGCAGTATTTT
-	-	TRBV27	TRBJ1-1	CASSLSGHNTEAFF	TGTGCCAGCAGTTTATCGGGACATAACACTGAAGCTTTCTTT
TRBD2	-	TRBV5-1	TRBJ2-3	CASSLGRGGDSGDTQYF	TGCGCCAGCAGCTTGGGGCGCGGGGGGGACTCGGGAGATACGCAGTATTTT
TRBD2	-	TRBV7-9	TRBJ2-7	CASSNPGEGTHEQYF	TGTGCCAGCAGCAACCCGGGGGAGGGGACCCACGAGCAGTACTTC
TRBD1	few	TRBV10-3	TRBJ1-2	CAISRQGKVDYGYTF	TGTGCCATCAGTAGACAGGGAAAGGTAGACTATGGCTACACCTTC
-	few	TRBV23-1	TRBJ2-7	CARRLGRGKAYEQYF	TGCGCCAGACGTTTAGGCAGGGGCAAGGCCTACGAGCAGTACTTC
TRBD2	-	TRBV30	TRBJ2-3	CAWGSGGGSTDTQYF	TGTGCCTGGGGATCGGGGGGGGGTAGCACAGATACGCAGTATTTT
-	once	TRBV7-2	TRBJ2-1	CASSSRTRYNEQFF	TGTGCCAGCAGCTCAAGGACTCGGTACAATGAGCAGTTCTTC
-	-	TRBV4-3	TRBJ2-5	CASSQVVDAETQYF	TGCGCCAGCAGCCAAGTGGTAGATGCGGAGACCCAGTACTTC
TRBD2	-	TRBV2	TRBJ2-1	CARTGTSGASSYNEQFF	TGTGCCAGAACCGGGACTAGCGGGGCAAGCTCCTACAATGAGCAGTTCTTC
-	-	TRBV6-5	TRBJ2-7	CATRTGDVRGYEQYF	TGTGCCACCAGGACGGGCGACGTCCGGGGCTACGAGCAGTACTTC
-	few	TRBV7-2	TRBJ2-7	CASSLSTTEASYEQYF	TGTGCCAGCAGCTTATCGACAACCGAAGCCTCCTACGAGCAGTACTTC
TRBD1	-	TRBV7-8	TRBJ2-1	CASSTGQGPYNEQFF	TGTGCCAGCAGCACCGGACAGGGCCCCTACAATGAGCAGTTCTTC
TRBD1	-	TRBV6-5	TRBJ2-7	CASSYRTGQGDYEQYF	TGTGCCAGCAGTTACCGGACGGGACAGGGGGACTACGAGCAGTACTTC
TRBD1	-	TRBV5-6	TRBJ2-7	CASSFVSRQGAYEQYF	TGTGCCAGCAGCTTTGTTTCGAGACAGGGGGCCTACGAGCAGTACTTC
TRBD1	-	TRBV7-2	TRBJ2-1	CASRDRDRGYNEQFF	TGTGCCAGCAGGGACCGGGACAGGGGCTACAATGAGCAGTTCTTC
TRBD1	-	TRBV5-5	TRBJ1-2	CASSPQTGGYGYTF	TGTGCCAGCAGCCCCCAAACAGGGGGCTATGGCTACACCTTC
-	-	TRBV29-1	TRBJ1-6	CSASQGPNSPLHF	TGCAGCGCCTCACAGGGCCCCAATTCACCCCTCCACTTT
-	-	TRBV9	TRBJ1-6	CASSVVAGGGRESPLHF	TGTGCCAGCAGCGTAGTTGCCGGGGGTGGGCGTGAATCACCCCTCCACTTT
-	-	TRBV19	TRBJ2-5	CASSSPGVTETQYF	TGTGCCAGTAGCTCCCCCGGGGTTACAGAGACCCAGTACTTC
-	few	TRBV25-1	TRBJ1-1	CASSQTGGIEAFF	TGTGCCAGCAGTCAGACAGGTGGGATTGAAGCTTTCTTT
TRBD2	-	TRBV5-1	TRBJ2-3	CASSLGLAGNADTQYF	TGCGCCAGCAGCTTGGGGCTAGCGGGGAACGCAGATACGCAGTATTTT